The 25 T cell receptor beta chains reported below all come from one sample, sequenced in a study of blood T cell repertoires in COVID-19 (dated by TCRdb to between 2020 and 2021). Preparation of the library involved the immunoSEQ multiplex PCR assay. TCRdb retrieved this table from immuneACCESS and kept in-frame rearrangements only. Not all clones are present; in checked studies, unresolved V genes account for under half, and no reason is known for the remainder. For this sample the table gives about 300,000 clones, of which less than 85% were detected only once. Clones ranked in the top ten supply around 1.6% of the sample. The specimen sequenced was peripheral blood. These receptors were obtained from a human donor with COVID-19, enrolled during active disease. The donor label of this sample is uncertain.

The chain combines TRBV6-5 with TRBJ1-2, with 8 bases that match TRBD1. V lost 8 bases, J lost 1 base, and 9 bases stayed unmatched. The CDR3 is made up of 15 amino acids. The germline gives CDR1 MNHEY, CDR2 SVGAGI. Written as DNA, the CDR3 is TGTGCCAGCGCCGACCGGGACAGGATTAACTATGGCTACACCTTC. Amino acids: CASADRDRINYGYTF.

This rearrangement joins TRBV5-6 to TRBJ1-2; 10 bases map to TRBD1. CDR3 length: 13 residues. The germline gives CDR1 SGHDT, CDR2 YYEEEE. V dropped 0 bases and J dropped 8; count of bases not matched to a gene: 1. CDR3 sequence: CASSLETGGGYTF. The DNA for the CDR3 is TGTGCCAGCAGCTTGGAGACAGGGGGCGGCTACACCTTC.

CDR3 protein: CASTTSGSSYNEQFF. The CDR3 bases are TGTGCCAGCACTACTAGCGGGAGCTCCTACAATGAGCAGTTCTTC. This sequence joins TRBV6-6 and TRBJ2-1; TRBD2 agrees at 11 bases. V shed 7 bases and J 0 bases; nucleotides not matched to a gene: 2. The germline gives CDR1 MNHNY, CDR2 SVGAGI (reference sequence). CDR3 length equals 15 residues.

J is TRBJ1-5 and V is TRBV19, with D possibly being TRBD1 (5 bases). The CDR3 is made up of 14 amino acids. Trimming stripped 7 bases from V and 1 base from J, with 11 bases between. CDR1 and CDR2 from the germline V gene are LNHDA and SQIVND (reference sequence). CDR3 in DNA: TGTGCCAGTACCGCGGGGCAAAGCAATCAGCCCCAGCATTTT. This encodes CASTAGQSNQPQHF.

This sequence joins TRBV7-9 and TRBJ1-1; possible D gene TRBD1, 5 bases. The germline V and J ends were trimmed by 1 base and 5 bases, with 8 bases remaining between them. The CDR3 is 13 residues long. The germline CDR1 and CDR2 sequences are SEHNR and FQNEAQ (reference sequence). The chain's CDR3 is CASSLEGSTEAFF. Here the CDR3 DNA reads TGTGCCAGCAGCTTAGAGGGGTCAACTGAAGCTTTCTTT.

The V and J genes are TRBV28 and TRBJ2-5, with D possibly matching TRBD1 (6 bases). The V gene's germline CDR1 is MDHEN and CDR2 SYDVKM. Deletions cut 5 bases from V and 2 bases from J, with 24 bases between. The CDR3 extends over 18 amino acids. The CDR3 loop is CASSTRSSSRTAQETQYF. The CDR3 coding sequence is TGTGCCAGCAGTACCCGGTCATCCTCCCGGACAGCGCAAGAGACCCAGTACTTC.

The chain recombines TRBV28 with TRBJ2-2; D is undetermined. CDR3 length: 16 residues. Trimming took 2 bases from V and 4 from J, leaving 14 bases between them. From germline, CDR1 is MDHEN and CDR2 SYDVKM. CDR3 in DNA: TGTGCCAGCAGTTTAAGGTCCAGGCTACGCACCGGGGAGCTGTTTTTT. It yields the protein CASSLRSRLRTGELFF.

The chain employs TRBV28 and TRBJ2-7; D remains unclear. The CDR3 runs to 12 residues. Trimming cost V 3 bases and J 2 bases, with 5 bases left between them. Germline loops: CDR1 MDHEN, CDR2 SYDVKM. CDR3 region: CASSFSPYEQYF. The CDR3 region has the DNA TGTGCCAGCAGTTTCTCCCCCTACGAGCAGTACTTC.

The chain combines TRBV9 with TRBJ2-3; the match to TRBD2 covers 12 bases. The junction had 5 bases not matched to a gene; V was cut back by 0 bases and J by 6 bases. CDR1 and CDR2 (germline): SGDLS, YYNGEE. This CDR3 has 16 amino acids. The CDR3 region is CASSVGLAGVGDTQYF. CDR3 coding DNA: TGTGCCAGCAGCGTAGGACTAGCGGGAGTGGGGGATACGCAGTATTTT.

The chain is built from TRBV2 and TRBJ2-2, with D possibly matching TRBD2 (5 bases). The CDR3 totals 16 residues. Trimming shortened V by 6 bases and J by 2 bases, and 16 bases separated the two germline ends. Germline CDR1 and CDR2: SNHLY and FYNNEI. This chain's CDR3 is CASRYQAEINTGELFF. Here the CDR3 DNA reads TGTGCCAGCAGGTATCAAGCGGAGATTAACACCGGGGAGCTGTTTTTT.

The chain joins TRBV11-3 to TRBJ2-7; the D gene is possibly TRBD2 (5 bases). CDR3 size: 12 residues. V was pared by 1 base and J by 5 bases, with 6 bases between. Per the germline V gene, CDR1 is SGHNT and CDR2 is YENEEA. The CDR3 bases are TGTGCCAGCAGCTTAGGAGGGAACGAGCAGTACTTC. Translated, it gives CASSLGGNEQYF.

This sequence joins TRBV20-1 and TRBJ2-3, with 9 positions matching TRBD2. This CDR3 comprises 15 residues. V shed 3 bases, J shed 2 bases, and the junction held 6 bases outside the gene matches. The germline V gene has CDR1 DFQATT and CDR2 SNEGSKA (reference sequence). This CDR3 is CSASWLAGNTDTQYF. CDR3 coding DNA: TGCAGTGCTAGTTGGCTAGCGGGGAACACAGATACGCAGTATTTT.

This chain connects TRBV7-2 to TRBJ1-4; D not resolved. The V gene's germline CDR1 is SGHTA and CDR2 FQGNSA. Trimming took 0 bases from V and 10 from J, leaving 12 bases between them. The CDR3 is 14 residues long. DNA for the CDR3: TGTGCCAGCAGCTTAGCGCTGTTGAGCCGAAAACTGTTTTTT. The encoded protein is CASSLALLSRKLFF.

This chain uses TRBV19 with TRBJ2-1; maybe TRBD1 (5 bases). The CDR3 spans 16 residues. Trimming stripped 3 bases from V and 2 bases from J, with 14 bases between. CDR1 LNHDA and CDR2 SQIVND come from the germline V gene (reference sequence). The CDR3 DNA is TGTGCCAGTAGTATTAGGGGTCGTGGGGCCTACAATGAGCAGTTCTTC. Translating it yields CASSIRGRGAYNEQFF.

This clone was recorded a few times. V and J are TRBV30 and TRBJ2-3; possibly TRBD2 for D (6 bases). This CDR3 region has 14 residues. Trimming removed 4 bases at V and 5 bases at J, with 16 bases between. CDR1 GTSNPN and CDR2 SVGIG come from the germline V gene (reference sequence). The CDR3 bases are TGTGCCTGGACCCGGCGGGATTGGGGAGATACGCAGTATTTT. Translated: CAWTRRDWGDTQYF.

CDR3 region: CASRTDRGIGEQFF. The CDR3 nucleotides are TGTGCCAGCCGAACCGACAGGGGGATCGGTGAGCAGTTCTTC. The chain carries TRBV5-4 and TRBJ2-1; 9 bases are a match to TRBD1. This CDR3 is built from 14 residues. The germline V gene has CDR1 SGHNT and CDR2 YYREEE (reference sequence). Germline trimming cut 7 bases from V and 9 bases from J; bases unmatched to any gene: 11.

The rearrangement uses TRBV27 and TRBJ2-7; TRBD2 matches at 10 bases. The germline V gene encodes CDR1 MNHEY and CDR2 SMNVEV (reference sequence). The CDR3 is made up of 17 amino acids. V shed 2 bases and J 0 bases; nucleotides not matched to a gene: 7. CDR3 loop: CASSLLAGALPSYEQYF. The CDR3 DNA is TGTGCCAGCAGTTTACTAGCGGGAGCCCTCCCCTCCTACGAGCAGTACTTC.

This clone was recorded once. The rearrangement uses TRBV6-2 or TRBV6-3 and TRBJ1-5; the match to TRBD1 covers 7 bases. Germline CDR1 MNHEY, CDR2 SVGEGT. This CDR3 has 16 residues. V lost 4 bases and J lost 6; bases outside the gene matches: 12. The CDR3 protein is CASSFSNRGVRQPQHF. For the CDR3, the DNA is TGTGCCAGCAGTTTTTCCAACAGGGGAGTGCGTCAGCCCCAGCATTTT.

This chain connects TRBV5-5 to TRBJ1-4, with TRBD1 as a possible D gene (5 bases). There are 15 residues in the CDR3. V gave up 4 bases and J gave up 5 bases, with 15 bases separating them. Per the germline V gene, CDR1 is SGHKS and CDR2 is YYEKEE (reference sequence). CDR3 sequence reads: CASSLAAEGNEKLFF. For the CDR3, the DNA is TGTGCCAGCAGCCTGGCAGCGGAGGGGAATGAAAAACTGTTTTTT.

This clone occurred once. CDR3 DNA sequence: TGCAGCTGTAGCGGGAGAGCCCCCTCCTACAATGAGCAGTTCTTC. It codes for CSCSGRAPSYNEQFF. V gene TRBV29-1 combines with J gene TRBJ2-1; TRBD2 matches at 9 bases. The V gene end was trimmed by 8 bases and the J gene end by 0 bases; junction bases not matched to a gene: 8. This CDR3 is 15 amino acids long. From germline, CDR1 is SQVTM and CDR2 ANQGSEA.

The chain combines TRBV4-2 with TRBJ2-7, with 9 bases matching TRBD1. The germline V gene encodes CDR1 LGHNA and CDR2 YNFKEQ. The CDR3 covers 15 residues. V was clipped by 4 bases and J by 0 bases; unmatched bases: 4. CDR3 coding DNA: TGTGCCAGCAGCCTCGGGACAGGGAGCTCCTACGAGCAGTACTTC. As protein: CASSLGTGSSYEQYF.

The chain has TRBV7-2 and TRBJ2-5, with 8 positions matching TRBD2. This CDR3 is built from 19 residues. V gave up 0 bases and J gave up 4 bases; unmatched junction bases: 16. Germline V gene data show CDR1 as SGHTA and CDR2 as FQGNSA. The CDR3 DNA sequence: TGTGCCAGCAGCTTAGCGCTGGGGACTAGAGCAGCGAAAAGAGAGACCCAGTACTTC. Its translation: CASSLALGTRAAKRETQYF.

V usage is TRBV28 and J usage is TRBJ1-5, with TRBD1 identical over 11 bases. J was trimmed by 7 bases and V by 6 bases; bases with no gene match: 11. Per germline, CDR1 MDHEN and CDR2 SYDVKM. This CDR3 is built from 16 residues. CDR3 bases: TGTGCCAGCAGCCTAACCGGGACAGGGGGAGAGCAGCCCCAGCATTTT. As protein: CASSLTGTGGEQPQHF.

This chain links TRBV2 with TRBJ2-7, with 7 nucleotides matching TRBD1. Germline V CDR1 and CDR2: SNHLY, FYNNEI. Germline trimming cut 4 bases from V and 0 bases from J; bases unmatched to any gene: 3. The CDR3 runs to 14 residues. DNA for the CDR3: TGTGCCAGCAGTGTCAGGGGGTCCTCCTACGAGCAGTACTTC. This gives the protein CASSVRGSSYEQYF.

The chain couples TRBV15 to TRBJ1-1; possibly TRBD1 for D (6 bases). CDR3 length: 14 amino acids. Between the trimmed V and J ends, which lost 5 bases and 0 bases, there was a span of 10 bases. Germline-derived CDR1 and CDR2 are LNHNV and YYDKDF (reference sequence). The CDR3 DNA is TGTGCCACCAGCTTCCGACAGGTGAACACTGAAGCTTTCTTT. This sequence encodes CATSFRQVNTEAFF.